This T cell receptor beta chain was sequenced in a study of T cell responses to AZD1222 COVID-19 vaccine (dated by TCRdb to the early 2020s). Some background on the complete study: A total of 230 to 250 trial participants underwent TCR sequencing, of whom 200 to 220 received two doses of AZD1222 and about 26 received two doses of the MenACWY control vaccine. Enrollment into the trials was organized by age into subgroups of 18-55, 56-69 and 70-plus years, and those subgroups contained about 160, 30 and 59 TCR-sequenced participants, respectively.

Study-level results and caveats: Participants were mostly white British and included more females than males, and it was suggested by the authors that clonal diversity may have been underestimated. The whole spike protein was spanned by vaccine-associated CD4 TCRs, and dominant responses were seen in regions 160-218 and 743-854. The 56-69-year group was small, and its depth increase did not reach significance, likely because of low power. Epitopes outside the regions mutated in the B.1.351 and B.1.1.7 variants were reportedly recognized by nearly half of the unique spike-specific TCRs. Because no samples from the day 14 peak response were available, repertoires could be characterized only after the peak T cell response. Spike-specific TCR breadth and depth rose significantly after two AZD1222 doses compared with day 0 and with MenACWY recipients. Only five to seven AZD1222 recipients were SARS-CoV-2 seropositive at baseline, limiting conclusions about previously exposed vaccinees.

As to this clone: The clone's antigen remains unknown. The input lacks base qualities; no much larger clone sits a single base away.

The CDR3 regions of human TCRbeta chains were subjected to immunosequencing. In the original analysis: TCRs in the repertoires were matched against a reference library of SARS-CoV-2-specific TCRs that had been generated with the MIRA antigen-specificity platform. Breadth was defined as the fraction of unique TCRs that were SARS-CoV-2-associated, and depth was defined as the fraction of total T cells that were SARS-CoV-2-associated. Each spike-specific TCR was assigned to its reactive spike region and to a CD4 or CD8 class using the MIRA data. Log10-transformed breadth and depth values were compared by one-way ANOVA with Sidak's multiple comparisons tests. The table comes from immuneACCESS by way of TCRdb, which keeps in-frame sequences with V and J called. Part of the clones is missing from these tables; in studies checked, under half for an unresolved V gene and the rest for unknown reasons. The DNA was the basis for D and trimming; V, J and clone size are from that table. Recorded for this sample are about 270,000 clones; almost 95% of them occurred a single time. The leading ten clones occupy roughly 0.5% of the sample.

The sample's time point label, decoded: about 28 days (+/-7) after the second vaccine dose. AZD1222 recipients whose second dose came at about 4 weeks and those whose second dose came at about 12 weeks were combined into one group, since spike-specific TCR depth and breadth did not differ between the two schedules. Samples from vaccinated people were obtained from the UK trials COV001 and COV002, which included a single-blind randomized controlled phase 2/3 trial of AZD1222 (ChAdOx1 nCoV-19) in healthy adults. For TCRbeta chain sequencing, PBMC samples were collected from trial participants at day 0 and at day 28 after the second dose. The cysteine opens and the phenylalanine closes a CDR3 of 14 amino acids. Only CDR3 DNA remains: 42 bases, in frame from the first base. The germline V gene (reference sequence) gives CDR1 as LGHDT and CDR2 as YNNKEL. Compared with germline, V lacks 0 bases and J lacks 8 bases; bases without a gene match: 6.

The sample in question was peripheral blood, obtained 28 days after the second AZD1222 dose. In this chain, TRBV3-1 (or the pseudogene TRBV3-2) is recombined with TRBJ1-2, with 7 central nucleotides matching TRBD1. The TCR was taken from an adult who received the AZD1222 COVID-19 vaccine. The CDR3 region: CASSQEDRPRGYTF. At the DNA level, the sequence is TGTGCCAGCAGCCAAGAGGACAGGCCGAGGGGCTACACCTTC.